This T cell receptor beta chain was sequenced in a study of naive and memory T cell subsets. TCR cDNA received a 3' ligated oligonucleotide that carried a UMI. RNA was extracted from less than 3 ml of whole blood of healthy adults. Study outcomes and limitations: Potentially, T cell activation and differentiation skew this RNA-based measurement.

A note on this clonotype: Its antigen is currently unknown.

Ligated cDNA underwent four rounds of PCR with nested alpha and beta constant region primers and SP2. Blood and skin TCR RNA was reverse transcribed with alpha and beta constant primers. MiXCR, run by TCRdb on the 5' RACE reads, gives a single entry per CDR3 protein. The sample has about 48,000 distinct CDR3 sequences; approximately 4.5% are singletons. The CDR3 has 15 amino acids. Trimming at V came to 5 bases and at J to 6 bases, leaving 12 bases not matched to a gene. CDR1 SGHAT and CDR2 FQNNGV come from the germline V gene. This TCR was recovered from a female donor in good health. V and J are TRBV11-2 and TRBJ2-5; 7 bases align to TRBD1. CDR3 residues: CASSPDRATLKTQYF. The CDR3 DNA follows: TGTGCCAGCAGCCCCGACAGGGCGACACTAAAGACCCAGTACTTC.